This TCR beta chain was found in a study of blood T cells in healthy people across ages. Germline V lookup: CDR1 SGHRS, CDR2 YFSETQ. V was shortened by 3 bases and J by 3 bases, with 18 bases between the two germline ends. This CDR3 region has 16 residues. Findings of the study overall: Estimated diversity, derived from one million T cells, was regarded as an underestimate. Strong correlation existed between TCR beta diversity and naive T cell percentage.

With a J-beta primer mix and a sample-barcoded 5' primer, a second PCR ran 7 to 11 cycles. Each cDNA molecule was tagged by a template-switch adaptor with 12 random nucleotides. Paired-end reads containing CDR3 totaled no fewer than 2.5 million for each sample. One entry per CDR3 protein, called by TCRdb with MiXCR from the 5' RACE reads. In the table there are roughly 2 million distinct CDR3 sequences, 40% to 55% of which are singletons. To note about this clonotype: No antigen is known for it.

This TCR was recovered from a woman between 40 and 50 years old in good health. The chain carries TRBV5-1 and TRBJ1-2; TRBD1 might be the D (6 bases). Sequencing was performed on blood. The CDR3 spells CASSSLGQRADYGYTF. The CDR3 DNA reads TGCGCCAGCAGCTCCTTAGGACAGCGGGCGGACTATGGCTACACCTTC.